These 32 T cell receptor beta chains were all obtained from the same sample, sequenced in a study of OX40 agonist ivuxolimab in advanced cancers. TCRdb's copy holds only in-frame clones and misses some; the assay was immunoSEQ multiplex PCR. Here the sample spans under 90,000 clones, 90% to 95% being singletons. Sequenced here: CD4+ or CD8+ T cells sorted from blood, sampled in a trial of the OX40 agonist ivuxolimab. All receptors come from an adult with an advanced solid tumor such as melanoma, head and neck, liver or kidney cancer.

The chain is built from TRBV28 and TRBJ2-2; D is undetermined. Germline V gene sequence: CDR1 MDHEN, CDR2 SYDVKM. V gave up 8 bases and J gave up 0 bases, with 7 bases separating them. There are 13 residues in the CDR3. The DNA for the CDR3 is TGTGCCAGCGGAGCGTCGAACACCGGGGAGCTGTTTTTT. Its translation: CASGASNTGELFF.

The chain joins TRBV28 to TRBJ1-2; D gene ambiguous. The germline V and J ends were trimmed by 6 bases and 4 bases, with 12 bases remaining between them. CDR3 length equals 13 residues. Germline V gene lookup returns CDR1 MDHEN and CDR2 SYDVKM. The CDR3 is CASSSDSFYGYTF. The CDR3 DNA sequence: TGTGCCAGCAGCTCTGACTCCTTCTATGGCTACACCTTC.

The chain's CDR3 is CASSLGDRVVYEQYF. The CDR3 coding sequence is TGCGCCAGCAGCTTGGGGGACAGGGTAGTGTACGAGCAGTACTTC. This chain uses TRBV5-1 with TRBJ2-7; 9 nucleotides line up with TRBD1. The trim removed 0 bases at V and 4 bases at J, leaving 5 bases unmatched. This CDR3 contains 15 residues. Germline CDR1 and CDR2: SGHRS and YFSETQ.

The chain couples TRBV9 to TRBJ1-2, with 10 bases lining up with TRBD1. The CDR3 length is 16 residues. The V segment lost 0 bases and the J segment 4 bases; nucleotides outside the gene matches: 6. Germline V gene data show CDR1 as SGDLS and CDR2 as YYNGEE. The CDR3 loop reads CASSVVGTGVSYGYTF. CDR3 DNA sequence: TGTGCCAGCAGCGTAGTGGGGACAGGGGTATCCTATGGCTACACCTTC. Looking up the rest from reference TRBV9 and TRBJ1-2 gives the full variable domain: DSGVTQTPKHLITATGQRVTLRCSPRSGDLSVYWYQQSLDQGLQFLIQYYNGEERAKGNILERFSAQQFPDLHSELNLSSLELGDSALYFCASSVVGTGVSYGYTFGSGTRLTVV.

The J gene is TRBJ2-1, the V gene TRBV7-8, with 11 bases fitting TRBD2. CDR3 length: 17 amino acids. The germline V gene encodes CDR1 SGHVS and CDR2 FQNEAQ. V shed 4 bases and J 5 bases; nucleotides not matched to a gene: 10. The CDR3 nucleotides read TGTGCCAGCAGCTCCCGACCAACTAGCGGGGGCCACAATGAGCAGTTCTTC. Its protein is CASSSRPTSGGHNEQFF.

This chain links TRBV6-6 with TRBJ2-7, with TRBD1 matching 8 bases. V shed 5 bases and J 6 bases; nucleotides not matched to a gene: 0. CDR1 and CDR2 (germline): MNHNY, SVGAGI (reference sequence). The CDR3 is made up of 11 amino acids. The CDR3 DNA is TGTGCCAGCAGTACAGGGGGCGAGCAGTACTTC. Protein sequence: CASSTGGEQYF.

This clone came up a few times. V and J are TRBV30 and TRBJ1-1; D unresolved. Looked up from germline, CDR1 is GTSNPN and CDR2 is SVGIG (reference sequence). Trimming took off 2 bases at V and 11 bases at J, with 12 bases between the two ends. The CDR3 is 11 residues long. CDR3 sequence: CAWSMELGAFF. In DNA, the CDR3 is TGTGCCTGGAGTATGGAGCTAGGCGCTTTCTTT.

The V and J genes are TRBV18 and TRBJ2-5, with TRBD1 identical over 9 bases. The CDR3 length is 14 residues. Trimming took 3 bases from V and 4 from J; bases not matched to a gene: 3. The germline V gene encodes CDR1 KGHSH and CDR2 LQKENI. The CDR3 region has the DNA TGTGCCAGCTCACCGGCGGGACAGGGAGAGACCCAGTACTTC. Its translation: CASSPAGQGETQYF. The entire variable domain, with the rest obtained from reference TRBV18 and TRBJ2-5, is as follows: NAGVMQNPRHLVRRRGQEARLRCSPMKGHSHVYWYRQLPEEGLKFMVYLQKENIIDESGMPKERFSAEFPKEGPSILRIQQVVRGDSAAYFCASSPAGQGETQYFGPGTRLLVL.

The chain combines TRBV13 with TRBJ1-2; 11 nucleotides line up with TRBD1. The CDR3 is 17 amino acids. V dropped 5 bases and J dropped 3; count of bases not matched to a gene: 11. Germline values: CDR1 PRHDT, CDR2 FYEKMQ (reference sequence). The CDR3, as DNA: TGTGCCAGCAGCGCCCCGAGGACAGGGGGCGCGGACTATGGCTACACCTTC. Protein product: CASSAPRTGGADYGYTF.

The DNA of the CDR3 is TGCGCCAGCAGCCCGGTTAGGGCTGAGGAGCAGTACTTC. Amino acid sequence: CASSPVRAEEQYF. The chain has TRBV5-1 and TRBJ2-7; D not certain. This CDR3 has 13 residues. V was cut by 4 bases and J by 7 bases, with 15 bases left in between. CDR1 SGHRS and CDR2 YFSETQ come from the germline V gene.

The count of this clone is one. The V and J genes are TRBV7-2 and TRBJ2-7, with TRBD2 matching over 9 bases. The trim removed 5 bases at V and 4 bases at J, leaving 15 bases unmatched. The germline V gene has CDR1 SGHTA and CDR2 FQGNSA. This CDR3 contains 17 residues. This CDR3 reads CASSPLRAGGARYEQYF. The CDR3 region has the DNA TGTGCCAGCAGCCCATTGAGGGCGGGGGGGGCAAGGTACGAGCAGTACTTC.

The chain combines TRBV19 with TRBJ2-7; 7 nucleotides agree with TRBD1. This CDR3 has 14 residues. V was clipped by 4 bases and J by 5 bases; unmatched bases: 8. CDR1 LNHDA and CDR2 SQIVND come from the germline V gene (reference sequence). The CDR3 DNA reads as TGTGCCAGTAGTACTCCCGGGACAGCTAACGAGCAGTACTTC. This sequence encodes CASSTPGTANEQYF. Full variable domain (rest looked up from reference TRBV19 and TRBJ2-7): DGGITQSPKYLFRKEGQNVTLSCEQNLNHDAMYWYRQDPGQGLRLIYYSQIVNDFQKGDIAEGYSVSREKKESFPLTVTSAQKNPTAFYLCASSTPGTANEQYFGPGTRLTVT.

The chain has TRBV29-1 and TRBJ2-2; TRBD1 aligns across 7 bases. This CDR3 comprises 17 residues. The germline CDR1 and CDR2 sequences are SQVTM and ANQGSEA. V dropped 1 base and J dropped 6; count of bases not matched to a gene: 14. CDR3 residues: CSVEGQGETGSAGELFF. The CDR3 nucleotides read TGCAGCGTTGAAGGTCAGGGGGAGACAGGGTCGGCCGGGGAGCTGTTTTTT.

The V call is TRBV18, the J call TRBJ1-1; TRBD1 aligns across 11 bases. The CDR3 covers 16 residues. The germline gives CDR1 KGHSH, CDR2 LQKENI. With V trimmed by 4 bases and J by 7 bases, 11 bases remained unmatched. CDR3 protein: CASSLERTGGGDEAFF. The CDR3 bases are TGTGCCAGCTCACTCGAACGGACAGGGGGCGGGGATGAAGCTTTCTTT.

This chain uses TRBV7-9 with TRBJ2-5, with TRBD1 identical over 8 bases. The end of the DNA fits TRBJ2-7 better, so the J call may be wrong. This CDR3 contains 14 residues. Germline V gene sequence: CDR1 SEHNR, CDR2 FQNEAQ (reference sequence). The CDR3 DNA reads TGTGCCAGCAGCTTGACAGGGGACCTCTACGAGCAGTACTTC. This codes for CASSLTGDLYEQYF.

J is TRBJ2-2 and V is TRBV15; perhaps TRBD2 as D (6 bases). CDR1 LNHNV and CDR2 YYDKDF come from the germline V gene (reference sequence). The CDR3 is 14 residues long. V shed 7 bases and J shed 0 bases, with 9 bases lying between them. The CDR3 bases are TGTGCCACCATGGGGGGACCGAACACCGGGGAGCTGTTTTTT. Its translation is CATMGGPNTGELFF.

A single count supports this clone. The chain uses TRBV7-2 and TRBJ2-1, with 8 bases identical to TRBD2. After removal of 3 bases from V and 8 bases from J, the junction contained 9 bases not matched to a gene. CDR1 SGHTA and CDR2 FQGNSA come from the germline V gene. The CDR3 consists of 15 residues. This CDR3 reads CASSLDSGTGDEQFF. CDR3 coding DNA: TGTGCCAGCAGCTTGGATAGCGGGACGGGGGATGAGCAGTTCTTC. The variable domain in full, completed from reference TRBV7-2 and TRBJ2-1, reads GAGVSQSPSNKVTEKGKDVELRCDPISGHTALYWYRQSLGQGLEFLIYFQGNSAPDKSGLPSDRFSAERTGGSVSTLTIQRTQQEDSAVYLCASSLDSGTGDEQFFGPGTRLTVL.

The gene calls are TRBV6-5 and TRBJ2-5; perhaps D is TRBD1 or TRBD2 (5 bases each). CDR1 and CDR2 from the germline V gene are MNHEY and SVGAGI. The CDR3 runs to 13 residues. V shed 2 bases and J shed 5 bases, with 9 bases lying between them. In nucleotides, the CDR3 is TGTGCCAGCAGTTACGAGGGACCGGAGACCCAGTACTTC. This sequence encodes CASSYEGPETQYF.

The chain combines TRBV6-6 with TRBJ1-1; possible D gene TRBD1, 6 bases. V lost 6 bases and J lost 4, with 18 bases in between. The CDR3 length is 15 residues. Germline V gene sequence: CDR1 MNHNY, CDR2 SVGAGI (reference sequence). CDR3 protein: CASRQSPRGATEAFF. The DNA for the CDR3 is TGTGCCAGCAGACAAAGCCCCAGGGGAGCCACTGAAGCTTTCTTT.

The chain uses TRBV7-9 and TRBJ1-2; 7 bases line up with TRBD1. Germline CDR1 and CDR2: SEHNR and FQNEAQ (reference sequence). V shed 4 bases, J shed 0 bases, and the junction held 14 bases outside the gene matches. The CDR3 spans 18 residues. CDR3 region: CASSSTRIRDSTNYGYTF. In DNA, the CDR3 is TGTGCCAGCAGCTCTACGCGAATCCGGGACAGTACTAACTATGGCTACACCTTC.

The CDR3 DNA reads TGTGCCAGTACCACCACAGGGATTCAGCCCCAGCATTTT. Amino acid sequence: CASTTTGIQPQHF. The chain links TRBV6-5 to TRBJ1-5, with a tentative D call TRBD1 (6 bases). V dropped 9 bases and J dropped 6 bases, with 15 bases sitting between them. Germline V gene data show CDR1 as MNHEY and CDR2 as SVGAGI. This CDR3 region has 13 residues.

The chain recombines TRBV6-1 with TRBJ1-5; D is ambiguous. Germline V gene data show CDR1 as MNHNS and CDR2 as SASEGT. The CDR3 is 14 residues long. With 6 bases removed from V and 1 base from J, the gap between germline ends came to 10 bases. CDR3 loop: CASSPGGSNQPQHF. The CDR3 coding sequence is TGTGCCAGCAGCCCCGGAGGGAGCAATCAGCCCCAGCATTTT.

The chain employs TRBV4-3 and TRBJ2-1; perhaps D is TRBD1 or TRBD2 (5 bases each). Per the germline V gene, CDR1 is LGHNA and CDR2 is YSLEER. V gave up 8 bases and J gave up 8 bases, with 22 bases separating them. CDR3 length: 15 residues. CDR3 protein: CASSPGIFRGDEQFF. The CDR3 nucleotides read TGCGCCAGCTCCCCGGGGATTTTTCGGGGCGATGAGCAGTTCTTC.

This sequence joins TRBV18 and TRBJ2-7; D unresolved. From germline, CDR1 is KGHSH and CDR2 LQKENI. There are 15 residues in the CDR3. V gave up 3 bases and J gave up 3 bases, with 15 bases separating them. CDR3 region: CASSPSLGLGYEQYF. The CDR3 bases are TGTGCCAGCTCACCCTCTCTAGGGCTCGGCTACGAGCAGTACTTC.

CDR3 sequence: CASSQDRLGETQYF. In DNA, the CDR3 is TGCGCCAGCAGCCAAGACCGGCTAGGAGAGACCCAGTACTTC. V is TRBV4-3 and J is TRBJ2-5; D is uncertain. CDR3 length: 14 amino acids. Between the trimmed V and J ends, which lost 0 bases and 4 bases, there was a span of 9 bases. Germline lookup yields CDR1 LGHNA and CDR2 YSLEER.

The chain uses TRBV11-2 and TRBJ2-7; D possibly corresponds to TRBD1 (6 bases). Germline CDR1 and CDR2: SGHAT and FQNNGV. This CDR3 contains 15 residues. With 5 bases removed from V and 5 bases from J, the gap between germline ends came to 19 bases. CDR3 amino acids: CASSLTYRAGDEQYF. In nucleotides, the CDR3 is TGTGCCAGCAGCCTCACCTACCGGGCAGGGGACGAGCAGTACTTC.

The chain carries TRBV4-3 and TRBJ1-1; D is undetermined. This CDR3 is built from 21 residues. The germline CDR1 and CDR2 sequences are LGHNA and YSLEER. V lost 0 bases, J lost 3 bases, and 29 bases lay in between. CDR3 coding DNA: TGCGCCAGCAGCCAAGATCGCCTACTGAGATCTTCTTTCGTCTTGGACACTGAAGCTTTCTTT. Amino acid sequence: CASSQDRLLRSSFVLDTEAFF.

The rearrangement uses TRBV27 and TRBJ1-5; the match to TRBD1 covers 7 bases. V trimming: 4 bases; J trimming: 0 bases; junction bases outside the gene matches: 6. Germline-derived CDR1 and CDR2 are MNHEY and SMNVEV (reference sequence). CDR3 size: 16 residues. The CDR3 DNA reads as TGTGCCAGCAGTTCCCGGACAGGCTATAGCAATCAGCCCCAGCATTTT. This encodes CASSSRTGYSNQPQHF.

The rearrangement links TRBV4-1 to TRBJ1-1; a weak D match, TRBD1 (5 bases). Germline V gene data show CDR1 as MGHRA and CDR2 as YSYEKL. CDR3 length: 15 residues. Trimming stripped 2 bases from V and 7 bases from J, with 17 bases between. The CDR3 DNA sequence: TGCGCCAGCAGCCAAAAACGGAGCGGGGCGGATGAAGCTTTCTTT. Translated, it gives CASSQKRSGADEAFF.

The V and J genes are TRBV9 and TRBJ2-3, with 7 bases aligning to TRBD1. The CDR3 contains 20 residues. CDR1 is SGDLS and CDR2 is YYNGEE in the germline V gene. After removal of 0 bases from V and 4 bases from J, the junction contained 20 bases not matched to a gene. The CDR3: CASSVGLYRDRSSWSDTQYF. The CDR3, as DNA: TGTGCCAGCAGCGTAGGTCTGTACCGGGACAGAAGTTCTTGGTCAGATACGCAGTATTTT.

The rearrangement uses TRBV19 and TRBJ1-5, with TRBD1 as a possible D gene (5 bases). The CDR3 extends over 13 amino acids. Germline loops: CDR1 LNHDA, CDR2 SQIVND (reference sequence). Trimming removed 2 bases at V and 11 bases at J, with 13 bases between. CDR3: CASSISLRVTQHF. Here the CDR3 DNA reads TGTGCCAGTAGTATATCCCTCAGGGTTACCCAGCATTTT.

This sequence joins TRBV6-5 and TRBJ1-2; 7 bases fit TRBD1. Germline CDR1 MNHEY, CDR2 SVGAGI. The CDR3 consists of 15 residues. The junction had 8 bases not matched to a gene; V was cut back by 2 bases and J by 5 bases. The CDR3, as DNA: TGTGCCAGCAGTTACGGGACAGTATCCTTTTATGGCTACACCTTC. Protein: CASSYGTVSFYGYTF.